This TCR beta chain was identified in a study of cytomegalovirus exposure and HLA in healthy donors. PCR amplification relied on 60 Vbeta primers (plus 13 Jbeta primers). Here immunoSEQ multiplex PCR was the method, and the copy in TCRdb shows in-frame clones only, minus some. The sample holds under 130,000 clones. CDR3 length: 14 amino acids. Per germline, CDR1 SGHRS and CDR2 YFSETQ. V lost 1 base and J lost 8, with 13 bases in between. Sequenced: PBMCs. The receptor was derived from a man in his fifties in good health and CMV-seronegative. V usage is TRBV5-1 and J usage is TRBJ2-4; weak D call: TRBD1 (8 bases). CDR3 in DNA: TGCGCCAGCAGCTTGTACAGGGGGGGAGACATTCAGTACTTC. It encodes CASSLYRGGDIQYF. The whole variable domain, remainder taken from reference TRBV5-1 and TRBJ2-4, is KAGVTQTPRYLIKTRGQQVTLSCSPISGHRSVSWYQQTPGQGLQFLFEYFSETQRNKGNFPGRFSGRQFSNSRSEMNVSTLELGDSALYLCASSLYRGGDIQYFGAGTRLSVL.